The sequence of this T cell receptor (beta chain) was determined in a study of cytomegalovirus exposure and HLA in healthy donors. The CDR3 spans 16 residues. The germline V gene has CDR1 SGDLS and CDR2 YYNGEE. The V end was cut by 4 bases, the J end by 4 bases, with 17 bases between. PCR involved 60 Vbeta and 13 Jbeta primers. Generated by immunoSEQ multiplex PCR, the TCRdb table keeps only in-frame clones and is missing some. This repertoire includes about 200,000 clones. V gene TRBV9 combines with J gene TRBJ2-2; TRBD2 might be the D (7 bases). This clonotype was obtained from a woman aged 25 to 39 in good health and CMV-seropositive. The sequencing input was PBMCs. The DNA of the CDR3 is TGTGCCAGCAGCCCCCGTGGCGGGGGCTCCACCGGGGAGCTGTTTTTT. Translating it yields CASSPRGGGSTGELFF.